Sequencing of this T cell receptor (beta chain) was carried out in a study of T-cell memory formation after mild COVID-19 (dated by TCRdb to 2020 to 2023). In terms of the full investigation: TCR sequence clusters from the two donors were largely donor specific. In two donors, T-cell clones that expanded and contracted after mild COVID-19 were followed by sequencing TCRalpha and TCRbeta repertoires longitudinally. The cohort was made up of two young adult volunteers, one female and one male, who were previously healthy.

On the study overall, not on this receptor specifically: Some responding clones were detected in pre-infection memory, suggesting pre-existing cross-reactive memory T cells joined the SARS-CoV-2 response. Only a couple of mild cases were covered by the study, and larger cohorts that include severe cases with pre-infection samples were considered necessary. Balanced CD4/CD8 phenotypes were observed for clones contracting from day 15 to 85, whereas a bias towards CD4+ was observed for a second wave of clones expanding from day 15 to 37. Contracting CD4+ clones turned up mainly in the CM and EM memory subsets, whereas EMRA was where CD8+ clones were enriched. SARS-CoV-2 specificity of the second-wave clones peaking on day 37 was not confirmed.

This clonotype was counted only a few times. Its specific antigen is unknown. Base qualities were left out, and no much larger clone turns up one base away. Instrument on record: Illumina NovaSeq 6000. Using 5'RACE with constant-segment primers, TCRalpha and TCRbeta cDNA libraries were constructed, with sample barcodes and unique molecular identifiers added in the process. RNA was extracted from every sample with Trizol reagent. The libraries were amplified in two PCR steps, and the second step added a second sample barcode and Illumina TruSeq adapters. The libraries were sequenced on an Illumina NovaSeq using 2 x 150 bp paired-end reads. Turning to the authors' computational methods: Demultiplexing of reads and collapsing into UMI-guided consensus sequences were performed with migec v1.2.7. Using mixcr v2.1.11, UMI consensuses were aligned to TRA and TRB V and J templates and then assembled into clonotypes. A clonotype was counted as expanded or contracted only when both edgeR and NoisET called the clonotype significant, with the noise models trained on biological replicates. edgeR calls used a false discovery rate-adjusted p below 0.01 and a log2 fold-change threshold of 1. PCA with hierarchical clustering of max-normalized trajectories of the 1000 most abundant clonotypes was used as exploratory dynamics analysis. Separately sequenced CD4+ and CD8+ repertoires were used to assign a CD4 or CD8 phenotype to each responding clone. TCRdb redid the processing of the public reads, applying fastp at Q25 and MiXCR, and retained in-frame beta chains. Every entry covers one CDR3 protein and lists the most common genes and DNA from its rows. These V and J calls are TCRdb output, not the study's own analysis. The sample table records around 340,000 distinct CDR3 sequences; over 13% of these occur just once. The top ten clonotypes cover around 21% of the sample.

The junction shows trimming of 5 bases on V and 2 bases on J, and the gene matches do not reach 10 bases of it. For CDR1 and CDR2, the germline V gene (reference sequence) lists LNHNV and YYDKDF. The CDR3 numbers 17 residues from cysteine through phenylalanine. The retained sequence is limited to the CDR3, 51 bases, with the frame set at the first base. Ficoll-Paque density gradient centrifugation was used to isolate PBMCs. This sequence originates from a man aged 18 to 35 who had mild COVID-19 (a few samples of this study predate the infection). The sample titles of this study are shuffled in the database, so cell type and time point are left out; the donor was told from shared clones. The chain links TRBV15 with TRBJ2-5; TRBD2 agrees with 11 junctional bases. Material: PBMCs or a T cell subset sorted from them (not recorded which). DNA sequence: TGTGCCACCAGCGGGAGACACCTAGCGGGGGGTCAAGAGACCCAGTACTTC. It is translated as CATSGRHLAGGQETQYF.